Listed below are T cell receptor beta chains from one sample, sequenced in a study of blood T cell repertoires in COVID-19. Some clones are missing from TCRdb's copy, which holds only in-frame ones; the method was immunoSEQ multiplex PCR. Of approximately 290,000 clones in the sample, over 75% were seen once. The sequencing input was PBMCs or T cells enriched from blood (not recorded which). Receptors were obtained from a woman aged 25 to 39 who had recovered from COVID-19. CDR3s include the opening cysteine and the closing phenylalanine or tryptophan. The D gene is left open where the match is weak. For some rows the clone size is stated as once, few or many, or as a class when expanded; others skip it.

>TRBJ2-7|TRBV7-6|.|.
CASSLNAGTYEQYF
TGTGCCAGCAGCTTAAATGCGGGAACATACGAGCAGTACTTC
>TRBJ2-1|TRBV30|.|.
CAWKGLNYNEQFF
TGTGCCTGGAAGGGACTGAACTACAATGAGCAGTTCTTC
>TRBJ2-3|TRBV18|TRBD1|.
CASSPPDRGTDTQYF
TGTGCCAGCTCACCACCCGACAGGGGGACAGATACGCAGTATTTT
>TRBJ2-7|TRBV7-5|.|.
CARSRRQRTTYEQYF
TGTGCCAGAAGCCGACGACAGCGGACTACCTACGAGCAGTACTTC
>TRBJ2-2|TRBV5-1|.|.
CASSLVGQNTGELFF
TGCGCCAGCAGCTTGGTAGGACAGAACACCGGGGAGCTGTTTTTT
>TRBJ1-4|TRBV28|.|.
CASSSSDSPLTNEKLFF
TGTGCCAGCAGTTCATCCGACAGTCCTCTAACTAATGAAAAACTGTTTTTT
>TRBJ1-4|TRBV10-3|.|.
CAINDGGANNEKLFF
TGTGCCATCAACGATGGGGGGGCCAATAATGAAAAACTGTTTTTT
>TRBJ2-6|TRBV4-2|.|.
CASSQGQHSGANVLTF
TGTGCCAGCAGCCAAGGACAGCACTCTGGGGCCAACGTCCTGACTTTC
>TRBJ1-5|TRBV25-1|.|.
CASRTDRSNQPQHF
TGTGCCAGCAGAACGGACAGAAGCAATCAGCCCCAGCATTTT
>TRBJ1-6|TRBV6-5|.|once
CASSYSMRELNSPLHF
TGTGCCAGCAGTTACTCTATGCGGGAGCTTAATTCACCCCTCCACTTT
>TRBJ1-3|TRBV21-1|.|.
CASSKATGETSGNTIYF
TGTGCCAGCAGCAAGGCGACAGGGGAGACTTCTGGAAACACCATATATTTT
>TRBJ2-3|TRBV12-3/TRBV12-4|.|.
CASQGPLTDTQYF
TGTGCCAGCCAGGGGCCCCTCACAGATACGCAGTATTTT
>TRBJ2-1|TRBV9|TRBD2|.
CASSVEQRGVSEQFF
TGTGCCAGCAGCGTAGAGCAGCGGGGGGTATCTGAGCAGTTCTTC
>TRBJ1-2|TRBV7-6|TRBD1|.
CASSLGGPDRGYTF
TGTGCCAGCAGCTTAGGGGGGCCGGACAGGGGGTACACCTTC
>TRBJ1-1|TRBV9|TRBD1|.
CASSGVGDRTGNTEAFF
TGTGCCAGCAGCGGGGTGGGGGACCGGACAGGGAACACTGAAGCTTTCTTT
>TRBJ2-3|TRBV28|.|.
CASRGAGIHSTDTQYF
TGTGCCAGCAGGGGGGCAGGGATACATAGCACAGATACGCAGTATTTT
>TRBJ2-3|TRBV5-1|.|.
CASSLAGRTDTQYF
TGCGCCAGCAGCTTGGCTGGGCGCACAGATACGCAGTATTTT
>TRBJ1-2|TRBV7-6|TRBD1|.
CASSSRGSRGYTF
TGTGCCAGCAGCAGCAGGGGGTCCCGGGGCTACACCTTC
>TRBJ1-5|TRBV19|.|.
CASREGPLGQPQHF
TGTGCCAGTAGGGAGGGACCGCTCGGGCAGCCCCAGCATTTT
>TRBJ1-2|TRBV5-1|TRBD1|.
CASSSQGQGSSGYTF
TGCGCCAGCAGCTCCCAGGGACAGGGAAGCTCTGGCTACACCTTC
>TRBJ2-5|TRBV14|TRBD2|.
CASSQSGRGTQYF
TGTGCCAGCAGCCAATCAGGGAGGGGGACCCAGTACTTC
>TRBJ2-3|TRBV4-2|.|.
CASSQRGADTQYF
TGTGCCAGCAGCCAGAGAGGCGCAGATACGCAGTATTTT
>TRBJ2-7|TRBV7-2|.|.
CASSEGHFYEQYF
TGTGCCAGCAGCGAGGGCCATTTTTACGAGCAGTACTTC
>TRBJ1-2|TRBV24-1|.|.
CATSNSYGYTF
TGTGCCACCAGCAACTCGTATGGCTACACCTTC
>TRBJ2-1|TRBV11-2|.|.
CASSLGLGRNEQFF
TGTGCCAGCAGCTTAGGGTTGGGGCGGAATGAGCAGTTCTTC
>TRBJ1-5|TRBV5-1|.|.
CASSLGGANMPQHF
TGCGCCAGCAGCCTTGGGGGCGCAAATATGCCCCAGCATTTT
>TRBJ1-1|TRBV20-1|.|.
CSASGVANTEAFF
TGCAGTGCTAGTGGGGTAGCGAACACTGAAGCTTTCTTT
>TRBJ1-6|TRBV7-8|.|.
CASSIYRESSYNSPLHF
TGTGCCAGCAGCATCTACAGGGAAAGCTCCTATAATTCACCCCTCCACTTT
>TRBJ2-7|TRBV11-2|TRBD2|.
CASSRGVAGAYEQYF
TGTGCCAGCAGCCGCGGGGTAGCGGGAGCCTACGAGCAGTACTTC
>TRBJ1-4|TRBV27|.|.
CASSSRNSPVTNEKLFF
TGTGCCAGCAGTTCCCGAAACAGCCCCGTAACTAATGAAAAACTGTTTTTT
>TRBJ2-7|TRBV6-5|.|once
CASSYSHGSFNEQYF
TGTGCCAGCAGTTACTCCCACGGGAGCTTCAACGAGCAGTACTTC
>TRBJ2-1|TRBV5-4|TRBD2|.
CASSLALAGANEQFF
TGTGCCAGCAGCTTGGCACTAGCGGGAGCCAATGAGCAGTTCTTC
>TRBJ2-2|TRBV7-8|TRBD1|.
CASSWGTGLNTGELFF
TGTGCCAGCAGCTGGGGGACAGGGCTTAACACCGGGGAGCTGTTTTTT
>TRBJ2-5|TRBV28|TRBD1|.
CASGRGREETQYF
TGTGCCAGCGGCAGGGGGCGGGAAGAGACCCAGTACTTC
>TRBJ2-1|TRBV19|.|.
CASSGVGSEQFF
TGTGCCAGTAGTGGGGTCGGGAGTGAGCAGTTCTTC
>TRBJ1-5|TRBV5-1|TRBD1|.
CASSSQGGANQPQHF
TGCGCCAGCAGCTCACAAGGGGGCGCGAATCAGCCCCAGCATTTT
>TRBJ1-6|TRBV6-1|.|few
CASSEAIGHYSPLHF
TGTGCCAGCAGTGAAGCCATAGGACATTATTCACCCCTCCACTTT
>TRBJ1-5|TRBV27|.|.
CASRPTGTNPYSNQPQHF
TGTGCCAGCAGGCCCACCGGGACAAACCCTTATAGCAATCAGCCCCAGCATTTT
>TRBJ1-5|TRBV2|TRBD1|.
CASSGTGGYQPQHF
TGTGCCAGCAGTGGTACAGGGGGCTATCAGCCCCAGCATTTT
>TRBJ1-1|TRBV9|TRBD1|.
CASSDGQGVRGGTEAFF
TGTGCCAGCAGCGATGGACAGGGGGTGCGAGGGGGAACTGAAGCTTTCTTT
>TRBJ1-1|TRBV28|.|.
CASSLPSGAVNTEAFF
TGTGCCAGCAGCCTACCCTCAGGGGCCGTTAACACTGAAGCTTTCTTT
>TRBJ2-3|TRBV27|TRBD1|.
CASSHTFKVQGANTDTQYF
TGTGCCAGCAGTCACACCTTCAAAGTACAGGGGGCAAACACAGATACGCAGTATTTT
>TRBJ2-5|TRBV28|TRBD2|.
CASLGGQETQYF
TGTGCCAGCCTCGGGGGGCAAGAGACCCAGTACTTC
>TRBJ1-6|TRBV7-9|.|.
CASSPGQPSSRSPLHF
TGTGCCAGCAGCCCTGGACAGCCATCGAGTAGGTCACCCCTCCACTTT
>TRBJ1-1|TRBV10-2|.|.
CASSHSDMNTEAFF
TGCGCCAGCAGCCATTCCGACATGAACACTGAAGCTTTCTTT
>TRBJ2-2|TRBV7-8|.|.
CASSSLSLGTSAGELFF
TGTGCCAGCAGCTCCCTAAGCTTGGGGACAAGCGCCGGGGAGCTGTTTTTT
>TRBJ2-1|TRBV27|.|.
CASSPPGGFDLTGGFTHEQFF
TGTGCCAGCAGCCCCCCGGGAGGCTTTGACCTTACAGGGGGGTTTACTCATGAGCAGTTCTTC
>TRBJ2-1|TRBV2|.|.
CASSPERRLLRGGVEQFF
TGTGCCAGCAGTCCCGAGAGGAGACTCTTGAGAGGGGGGGTTGAGCAGTTCTTC
>TRBJ2-7|TRBV6-5|TRBD2|.
CASSYVMRETYEQYF
TGTGCCAGCAGTTACGTTATGCGGGAGACCTACGAGCAGTACTTC
>TRBJ2-1|TRBV7-3|TRBD2|.
CASSLIGASLADYNEQFF
TGTGCCAGCAGCTTAATAGGAGCGAGTCTAGCGGACTACAATGAGCAGTTCTTC
>TRBJ2-7|TRBV23-1|.|.
CASSQRPPTGWDLEQYF
TGCGCCAGCAGTCAGCGACCTCCGACAGGTTGGGATTTGGAGCAGTACTTC
>TRBJ2-7|TRBV3-1/TRBV3-2|.|.
CASSQDPQPSYEQYF
TGTGCCAGCAGCCAAGATCCACAGCCCTCCTACGAGCAGTACTTC
>TRBJ2-1|TRBV4-1|TRBD2|.
CASSQAAGGDNEQFF
TGCGCCAGCAGCCAAGCAGCGGGAGGGGACAATGAGCAGTTCTTC